The rows below give T cell receptor beta chains drawn from one sample of a study of blood T cell repertoires in COVID-19. Sequencing was performed with immunoSEQ multiplex PCR; in TCRdb, only in-frame clones are kept and a portion is missing. In the table there are 150,000 to 200,000 clones, about 89% of which are singletons. Sequencing was carried out using peripheral blood. These receptor sequences come from a man in his 70s with acute or convalescent COVID-19. Both conserved end residues are part of each CDR3. Each record gives: V gene, D gene, J gene, clone size, CDR3 protein, CDR3 DNA. A D gene is named only where the DNA matches it firmly. Not all rows give a size; the values are once, few, many and, for expanded clones, a class.

TRBV28	.	TRBJ1-2	.	CASSSADRPSYYGYTF	TGTGCCAGCAGTTCTGCTGACAGGCCGAGTTACTATGGCTACACCTTC
TRBV20-1	.	TRBJ2-5	.	CSARDRGTQYF	TGCAGTGCTAGAGATAGGGGGACCCAGTACTTC
TRBV28	TRBD1	TRBJ1-2	.	CASSSTSDREQGYGYTF	TGTGCCAGCAGTTCGACAAGTGACAGGGAACAGGGCTATGGCTACACCTTC
TRBV30	TRBD1	TRBJ1-1	.	CAWSAHRGTEAFF	TGTGCCTGGAGTGCTCACAGGGGGACTGAAGCTTTCTTT
TRBV28	.	TRBJ2-5	once	CASSFGGRETQYF	TGTGCCAGCTCTTTTGGGGGCCGGGAGACCCAGTACTTC
TRBV5-1	TRBD1	TRBJ1-6	few	CASSTSQGSYNSPLHF	TGCGCCAGCAGCACGTCACAGGGGTCCTATAATTCACCCCTCCACTTT
TRBV30	.	TRBJ2-1	.	CAWTSGFSYNEQFF	TGTGCCTGGACCAGCGGGTTCTCCTACAATGAGCAGTTCTTC
TRBV28	TRBD1	TRBJ1-6	.	CASSSTGENSPLHF	TGTGCCAGCAGTTCGACAGGGGAAAATTCACCCCTCCACTTT
TRBV7-3	TRBD2	TRBJ2-1	.	CASSSVGRGHNEQFF	TGTGCCAGCAGCTCCGTAGGGAGGGGTCACAATGAGCAGTTCTTC
TRBV4-2	TRBD2	TRBJ2-7	.	CASSQDKLSGRKVEQYF	TGTGCCAGCAGCCAAGATAAGTTGAGCGGGAGGAAGGTCGAGCAGTACTTC
TRBV15	.	TRBJ1-4	.	CATSRGGGSNEKLFF	TGTGCCACCAGCAGAGGCGGGGGGTCTAATGAAAAACTGTTTTTT
TRBV6-5	.	TRBJ2-1	many	CASSLWGDNEQFF	TGTGCCAGCAGTCTATGGGGGGACAATGAGCAGTTCTTC
TRBV7-8	.	TRBJ2-7	once	CASSMRTSYEQYF	TGTGCCAGCAGCATGAGGACATCCTACGAGCAGTACTTC
TRBV7-2	.	TRBJ2-3	.	CASSLLEVTDTQYF	TGTGCCAGCAGCCTGCTAGAGGTCACAGATACGCAGTATTTT
TRBV3-1/TRBV3-2	TRBD1	TRBJ2-1	.	CASSQPTGSDEQFF	TGTGCCAGCAGCCAACCGACAGGGAGTGATGAGCAGTTCTTC
TRBV3-1/TRBV3-2	.	TRBJ2-7	few	CASSQDPSKLLSYEQYF	TGTGCCAGCAGCCAAGATCCTTCAAAACTGCTCTCCTACGAGCAGTACTTC
TRBV28	.	TRBJ2-7	few	CASSFQNYEQYF	TGTGCCAGCAGTTTCCAGAACTACGAGCAGTACTTC